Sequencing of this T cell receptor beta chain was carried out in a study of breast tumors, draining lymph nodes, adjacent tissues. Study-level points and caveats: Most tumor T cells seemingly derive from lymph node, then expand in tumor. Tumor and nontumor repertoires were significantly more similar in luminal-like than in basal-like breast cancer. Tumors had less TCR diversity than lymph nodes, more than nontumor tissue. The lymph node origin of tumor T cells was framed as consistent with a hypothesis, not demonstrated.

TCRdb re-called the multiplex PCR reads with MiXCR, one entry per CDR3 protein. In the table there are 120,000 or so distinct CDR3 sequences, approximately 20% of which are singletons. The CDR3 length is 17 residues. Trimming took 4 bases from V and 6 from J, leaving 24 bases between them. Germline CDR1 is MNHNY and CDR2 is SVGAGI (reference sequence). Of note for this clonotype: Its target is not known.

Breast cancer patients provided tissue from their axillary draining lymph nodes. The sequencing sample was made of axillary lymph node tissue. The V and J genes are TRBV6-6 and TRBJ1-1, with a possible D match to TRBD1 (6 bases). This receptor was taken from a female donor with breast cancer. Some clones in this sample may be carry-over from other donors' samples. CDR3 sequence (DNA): TGTGCCAGCAGTTTACGACCGCCCCAGGGGCAGGGCTCTGAAGCTTTCTTT. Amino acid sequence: CASSLRPPQGQGSEAFF.